The 17 T cell receptor beta chains in this list originate from one sample, sequenced in a study of OX40 agonist ivuxolimab in advanced cancers. Profiled with immunoSEQ multiplex PCR; TCRdb holds only in-frame clones, not every one. The sample has around 58,000 clones; 84% are singletons. Sequenced here: CD4+ or CD8+ T cells sorted from blood, sampled in a trial of the OX40 agonist ivuxolimab. Receptors were obtained from an adult with an advanced solid tumor such as melanoma, head and neck, liver or kidney cancer.

The chain employs TRBV19 and TRBJ1-2; D perhaps matches TRBD1 (6 bases). V lost 3 bases and J lost 6, with 14 bases in between. The CDR3 is 14 amino acids. Germline loops: CDR1 LNHDA, CDR2 SQIVND (reference sequence). The CDR3 region is CASSIRAGEDGYTF. Written as DNA, the CDR3 is TGTGCCAGTAGTATCCGGGCAGGGGAAGATGGCTACACCTTC.

The genes are TRBV28 and TRBJ2-1; the match to TRBD2 covers 13 bases. The CDR3 runs to 21 residues. The V gene end was trimmed by 3 bases and the J gene end by 3 bases; junction bases not matched to a gene: 17. The germline gives CDR1 MDHEN, CDR2 SYDVKM. CDR3 DNA sequence: TGTGCCAGCAGTTTTGGCCCTGGACTAGCGGGGGATTCGGACAACTACAATGAGCAGTTCTTC. Translated: CASSFGPGLAGDSDNYNEQFF.

This rearrangement joins TRBV11-2 to TRBJ1-1, with D tentatively TRBD1 (5 bases). The CDR3 covers 18 residues. V was cut by 3 bases and J by 5 bases, with 25 bases left in between. Germline-derived CDR1 and CDR2 are SGHAT and FQNNGV. CDR3 loop: CASSFSVRAGTVGTEAFF. The CDR3 bases are TGTGCCAGCAGCTTTAGTGTGCGGGCAGGGACTGTGGGGACTGAAGCTTTCTTT.

J is TRBJ1-2 and V is TRBV4-3; D is possibly TRBD1 (5 bases). V was pared by 0 bases and J by 3 bases, with 11 bases between. Germline V CDR1 and CDR2: LGHNA, YSLEER. This CDR3 region has 15 residues. CDR3 in amino acids: CASSQEAGRDYGYTF. For the CDR3, the DNA is TGCGCCAGCAGCCAAGAAGCCGGCAGGGACTATGGCTACACCTTC.

The chain joins TRBV11-3 to TRBJ1-3, with a tentative D call TRBD1 (5 bases). V lost 1 base to trimming and J lost 1 base, with 14 bases between them. The CDR3 contains 17 residues. The germline gives CDR1 SGHNT, CDR2 YENEEA. Here the CDR3 DNA reads TGTGCCAGCAGCTTAGGAGCAGGGAGTGAGTCTGGAAACACCATATATTTT. It codes for CASSLGAGSESGNTIYF.

J is TRBJ2-1 and V is TRBV19; no firm D call. Germline CDR1 LNHDA, CDR2 SQIVND (reference sequence). V dropped 3 bases and J dropped 7 bases, with 13 bases sitting between them. There are 14 residues in the CDR3. The CDR3 region has the DNA TGTGCCAGTAGTATTAGCCCGTTGGGGAATGAGCAGTTCTTC. Translated: CASSISPLGNEQFF.

The genes are TRBV29-1 and TRBJ1-4, with D possibly TRBD1 on 5 matching bases. This CDR3 contains 14 residues. V was trimmed by 4 bases and J by 1 base, leaving 10 bases between them. Germline V lookup: CDR1 SQVTM, CDR2 ANQGSEA. The CDR3 DNA reads as TGCAGCGTTGGGAACGGGGGAACTAATGAAAAACTGTTTTTT. This codes for CSVGNGGTNEKLFF.

Only a few counts were recorded for this clone. CDR3: CAWTEGPSNQPQHF. The CDR3 DNA reads as TGTGCCTGGACCGAGGGACCGAGCAATCAGCCCCAGCATTTT. The chain recombines TRBV30 with TRBJ1-5; D is perhaps TRBD1 (5 bases). V was trimmed by 4 bases and J by 1 base, leaving 11 bases between them. Germline V gene data show CDR1 as GTSNPN and CDR2 as SVGIG (reference sequence). CDR3 length: 14 amino acids.

V gene TRBV28 combines with J gene TRBJ1-6; no definite D call. CDR3 length equals 12 residues. The germline V gene encodes CDR1 MDHEN and CDR2 SYDVKM. V lost 5 bases to trimming and J lost 7 bases, with 6 bases between them. The CDR3 loop reads CASSLENSPLHF. CDR3 nucleotides: TGTGCCAGCAGTCTAGAGAATTCACCCCTCCACTTT.

The J gene is TRBJ2-3, the V gene TRBV7-9; 10 positions agree with TRBD2. This CDR3 is built from 19 residues. From germline, CDR1 is SEHNR and CDR2 FQNEAQ (reference sequence). The junction had 12 bases not matched to a gene; V was cut back by 3 bases and J by 0 bases. The CDR3 DNA follows: TGTGCCAGCAGCTTTCCTACTAGCGGGGAGAAACCTAGCACAGATACGCAGTATTTT. It codes for CASSFPTSGEKPSTDTQYF.

The CDR3 nucleotides are TGCGCCAGCAGCCTTGACAGGGGTTCTGGTGGCTACACCTTC. This translates into CASSLDRGSGGYTF. This sequence joins TRBV5-1 and TRBJ1-2, with 8 bases that match TRBD1. Germline V lookup: CDR1 SGHRS, CDR2 YFSETQ. The CDR3 sequence is 14 residues long. Trimming at V came to 4 bases and at J to 7 bases, leaving 9 bases not matched to a gene.

This sequence joins TRBV7-8 and TRBJ1-1; TRBD1 matches at 8 bases. Per the germline V gene, CDR1 is SGHVS and CDR2 is FQNEAQ. The V gene end was trimmed by 7 bases and the J gene end by 10 bases; junction bases not matched to a gene: 14. The CDR3 is 14 residues long. DNA for the CDR3: TGTGCCAGCACCCCCCGGGCAGGGGGCTTGAGAGCTTTCTTT. It encodes CASTPRAGGLRAFF.

The rearrangement joins TRBV2 to TRBJ2-2; weak D call: TRBD1 (6 bases). Germline CDR1 is SNHLY and CDR2 is FYNNEI. The CDR3 has 16 residues. Trimming shortened V by 2 bases and J by 4 bases, and 14 bases separated the two germline ends. CDR3 nucleotides: TGTGCCAGCAGTGAACCGGGGACACCAGCCACCGGGGAGCTGTTTTTT. It yields the protein CASSEPGTPATGELFF.

The chain is built from TRBV11-2 and TRBJ1-2; D unclear. Germline CDR1 is SGHAT and CDR2 is FQNNGV. The CDR3 covers 13 residues. V lost 0 bases and J lost 5, with 7 bases in between. CDR3 in DNA: TGTGCCAGCAGCTTAGACCTTGTGTATGGCTACACCTTC. Its translation is CASSLDLVYGYTF.

The CDR3 DNA is TGTGCCAGTAGTATTGGACCAAGCTCCTACGAGCAGTACTTC. Translated: CASSIGPSSYEQYF. The genes are TRBV19 and TRBJ2-7; D ambiguous. This CDR3 has 14 amino acids. Trimming stripped 3 bases from V and 0 bases from J, with 9 bases between. Germline CDR1 is LNHDA and CDR2 is SQIVND (reference sequence).

The rearrangement links TRBV30 to TRBJ1-6, with 7 bases lining up with TRBD1. Germline CDR1 reads GTSNPN; CDR2 reads SVGIG (reference sequence). The ends lost 3 bases at V and 6 bases at J; junction bases unmatched: 5. The CDR3 has 14 amino acids. CDR3 protein: CAWSAGQINSPLHF. DNA of the CDR3: TGTGCCTGGAGCGCGGGACAGATTAATTCACCCCTCCACTTT.

The chain has TRBV7-2 and TRBJ1-6; possible D gene TRBD1, 6 bases. Germline-derived CDR1 and CDR2 are SGHTA and FQGNSA. V gave up 4 bases and J gave up 7 bases, with 11 bases separating them. CDR3 length: 14 residues. CDR3 nucleotide sequence: TGTGCCAGCAGCTACAGGGAAAACAATTCACCCCTCCACTTT. Encoded protein: CASSYRENNSPLHF. The variable domain in full, with the rest retrieved from reference TRBV7-2 and TRBJ1-6, is GAGVSQSPSNKVTEKGKDVELRCDPISGHTALYWYRQSLGQGLEFLIYFQGNSAPDKSGLPSDRFSAERTGGSVSTLTIQRTQQEDSAVYLCASSYRENNSPLHFGNGTRLTVT.